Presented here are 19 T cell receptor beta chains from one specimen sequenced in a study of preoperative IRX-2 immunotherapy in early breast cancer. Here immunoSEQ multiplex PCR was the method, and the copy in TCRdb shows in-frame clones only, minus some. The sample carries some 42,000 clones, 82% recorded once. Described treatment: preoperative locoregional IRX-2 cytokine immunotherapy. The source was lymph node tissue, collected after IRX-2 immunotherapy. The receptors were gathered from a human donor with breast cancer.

For the CDR3, the DNA is TGTGCCATCAGTGAGTCAAAGGGGGCCAGCGATGGCTACACCTTC. This codes for CAISESKGASDGYTF. This chain links TRBV10-3 with TRBJ1-2; 7 nucleotides agree with TRBD1. Trimming removed 0 bases from V and 6 bases from J; junction bases left unmatched: 7. The CDR3 has 15 amino acids. Germline V gives CDR1 ENHRY, CDR2 SYGVKD.

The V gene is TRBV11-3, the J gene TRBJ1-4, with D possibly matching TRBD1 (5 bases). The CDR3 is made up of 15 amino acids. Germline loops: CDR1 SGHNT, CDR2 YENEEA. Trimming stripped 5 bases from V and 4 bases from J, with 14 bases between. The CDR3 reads CASSANGGSNEKLFF. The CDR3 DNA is TGTGCCAGCAGCGCAAATGGGGGGAGTAATGAAAAACTGTTTTTT.

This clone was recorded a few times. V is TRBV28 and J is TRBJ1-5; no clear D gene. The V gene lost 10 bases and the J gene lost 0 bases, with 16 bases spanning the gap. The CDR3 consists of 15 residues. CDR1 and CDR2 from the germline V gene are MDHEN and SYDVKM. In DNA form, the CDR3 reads TGTGCCATCTCCCAACCCGGGTATAGCAATCAGCCCCAGCATTTT. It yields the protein CAISQPGYSNQPQHF.

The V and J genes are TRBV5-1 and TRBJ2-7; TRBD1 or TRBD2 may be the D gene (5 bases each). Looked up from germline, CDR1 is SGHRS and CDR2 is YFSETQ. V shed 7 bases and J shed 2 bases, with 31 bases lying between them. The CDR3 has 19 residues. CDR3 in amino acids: CASGRPKPGTEGEAYEQYF. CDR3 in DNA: TGCGCCAGCGGCCGACCCAAACCCGGGACCGAGGGAGAGGCCTACGAGCAGTACTTC.

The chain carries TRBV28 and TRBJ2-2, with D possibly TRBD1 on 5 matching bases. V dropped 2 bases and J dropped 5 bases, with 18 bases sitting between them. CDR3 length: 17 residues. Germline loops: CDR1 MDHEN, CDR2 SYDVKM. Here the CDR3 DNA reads TGTGCCAGCAGTTTACCTTCGGCTAGGGGAAGGACCGGGGAGCTGTTTTTT. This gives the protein CASSLPSARGRTGELFF.

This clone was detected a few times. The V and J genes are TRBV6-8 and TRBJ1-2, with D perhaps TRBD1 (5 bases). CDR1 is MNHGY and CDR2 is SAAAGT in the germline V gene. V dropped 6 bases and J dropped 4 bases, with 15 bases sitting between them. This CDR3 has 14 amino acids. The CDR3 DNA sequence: TGTGCCAGCAGAGATCCACAGGTTCCCTATGGCTACACCTTC. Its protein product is CASRDPQVPYGYTF.

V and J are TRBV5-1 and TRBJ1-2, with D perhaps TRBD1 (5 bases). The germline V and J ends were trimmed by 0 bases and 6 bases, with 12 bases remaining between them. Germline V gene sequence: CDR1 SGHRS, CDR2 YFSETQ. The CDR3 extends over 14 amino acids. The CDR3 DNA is TGCGCCAGCAGCTTGGCGCGGGACCTAGATGGCTACACCTTC. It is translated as CASSLARDLDGYTF.

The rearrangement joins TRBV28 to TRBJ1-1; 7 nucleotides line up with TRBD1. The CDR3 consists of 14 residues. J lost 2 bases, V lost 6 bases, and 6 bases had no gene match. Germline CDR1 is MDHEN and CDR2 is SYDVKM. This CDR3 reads CASRQGTVNTEAFF. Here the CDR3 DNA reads TGTGCCAGCAGACAAGGGACAGTAAACACTGAAGCTTTCTTT. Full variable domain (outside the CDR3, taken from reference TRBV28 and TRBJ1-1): DVKVTQSSRYLVKRTGEKVFLECVQDMDHENMFWYRQDPGLGLRLIYFSYDVKMKEKGDIPEGYSVSREKKERFSLILESASTNQTSMYLCASRQGTVNTEAFFGQGTRLTVV.

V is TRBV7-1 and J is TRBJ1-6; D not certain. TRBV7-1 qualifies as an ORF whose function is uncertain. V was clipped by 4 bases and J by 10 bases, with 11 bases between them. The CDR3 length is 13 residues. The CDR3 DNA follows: TGTGCCAGCAGCTTAGGTCCACTATCACCCCTCCACTTT. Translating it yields CASSLGPLSPLHF.

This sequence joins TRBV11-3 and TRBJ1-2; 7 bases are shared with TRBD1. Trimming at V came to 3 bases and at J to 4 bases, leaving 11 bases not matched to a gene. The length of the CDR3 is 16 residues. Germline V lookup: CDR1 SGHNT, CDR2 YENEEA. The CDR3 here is CASSLARQGVPYGYTF. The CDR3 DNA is TGTGCCAGCAGCTTGGCCCGTCAGGGGGTCCCCTATGGCTACACCTTC.

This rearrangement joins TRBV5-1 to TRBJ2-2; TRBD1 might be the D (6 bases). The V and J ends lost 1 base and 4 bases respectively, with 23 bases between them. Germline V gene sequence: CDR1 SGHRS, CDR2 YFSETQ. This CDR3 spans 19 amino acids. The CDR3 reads CASSLWQQGVHLSTGELFF. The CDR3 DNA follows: TGCGCCAGCAGCTTGTGGCAACAGGGAGTCCATTTGAGCACCGGGGAGCTGTTTTTT.

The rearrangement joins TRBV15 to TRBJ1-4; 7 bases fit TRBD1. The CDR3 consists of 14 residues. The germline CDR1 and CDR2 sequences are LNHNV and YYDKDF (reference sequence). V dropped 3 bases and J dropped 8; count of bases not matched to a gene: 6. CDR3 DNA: TGTGCCACCAGCAGCCAGGGGGTTAGGGAAAAACTGTTTTTT. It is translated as CATSSQGVREKLFF.

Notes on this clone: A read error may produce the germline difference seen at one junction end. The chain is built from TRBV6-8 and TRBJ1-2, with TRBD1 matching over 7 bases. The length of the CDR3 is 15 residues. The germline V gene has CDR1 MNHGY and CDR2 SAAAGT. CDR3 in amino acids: CAISGLDRANYGYTF. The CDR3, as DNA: TGTGCCATCAGTGGCCTCGACAGGGCCAACTATGGCTACACCTTC.

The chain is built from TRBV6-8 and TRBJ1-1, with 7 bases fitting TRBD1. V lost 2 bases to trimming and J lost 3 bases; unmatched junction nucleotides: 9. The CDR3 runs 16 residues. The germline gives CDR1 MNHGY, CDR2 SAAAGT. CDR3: CASSYDRANYHTEAFF. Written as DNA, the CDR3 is TGTGCCAGCAGTTACGACAGGGCTAATTATCACACTGAAGCTTTCTTT.

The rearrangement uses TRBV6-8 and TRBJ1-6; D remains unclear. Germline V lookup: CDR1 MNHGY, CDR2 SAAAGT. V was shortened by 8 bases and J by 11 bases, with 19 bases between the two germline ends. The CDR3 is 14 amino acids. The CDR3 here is CASGFLGGKAPLHF. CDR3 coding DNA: TGTGCCAGCGGTTTCTTGGGCGGGAAGGCACCCCTCCACTTT.

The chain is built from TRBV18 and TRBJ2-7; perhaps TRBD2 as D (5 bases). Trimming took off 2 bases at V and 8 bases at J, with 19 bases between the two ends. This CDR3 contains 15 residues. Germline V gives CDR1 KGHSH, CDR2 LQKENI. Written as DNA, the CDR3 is TGTGCCAGCTCACCAGAGGACCCCGGAGGCACGAAGCAGTACTTC. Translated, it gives CASSPEDPGGTKQYF.

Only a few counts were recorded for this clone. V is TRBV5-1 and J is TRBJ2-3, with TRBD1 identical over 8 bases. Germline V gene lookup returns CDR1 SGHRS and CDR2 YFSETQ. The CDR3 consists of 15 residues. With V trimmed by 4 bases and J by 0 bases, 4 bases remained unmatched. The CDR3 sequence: CASSGQGLSTDTQYF. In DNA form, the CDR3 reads TGCGCCAGCAGCGGACAGGGTTTGAGCACAGATACGCAGTATTTT.

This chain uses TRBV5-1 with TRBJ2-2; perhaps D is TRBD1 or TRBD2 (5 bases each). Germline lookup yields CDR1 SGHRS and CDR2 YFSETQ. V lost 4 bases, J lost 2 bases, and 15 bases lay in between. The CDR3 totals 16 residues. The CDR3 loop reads CASSPVGTFNTGELFF. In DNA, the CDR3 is TGCGCCAGCAGCCCCGTCGGGACCTTTAACACCGGGGAGCTGTTTTTT.

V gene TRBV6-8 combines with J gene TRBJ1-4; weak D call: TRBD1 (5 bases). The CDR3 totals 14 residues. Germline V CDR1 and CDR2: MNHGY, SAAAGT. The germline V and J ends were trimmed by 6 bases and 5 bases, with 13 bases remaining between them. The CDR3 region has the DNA TGTGCCAGCAGGCAAACAGGTGGAAATGAAAAACTGTTTTTT. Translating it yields CASRQTGGNEKLFF.